Following are 13 T cell receptor beta chains from one sample sequenced in a study of T-cell memory formation after mild COVID-19. MiXCR, applied by TCRdb to the 5' RACE reads, yields one record per CDR3 protein. The sample lists under 300,000 distinct CDR3 sequences, more than 15% occurring once. Sequenced sample: PBMCs or a T cell subset sorted from them (not recorded which). The receptors here all came from a man younger than 35 who had mild COVID-19 (a few samples of this study predate the infection). Cell type and time point are not known.

The rearrangement links TRBV18 to TRBJ2-1; no firm D call. This CDR3 spans 13 amino acids. Germline V gene data show CDR1 as KGHSH and CDR2 as LQKENI. Trimming shortened V by 3 bases and J by 10 bases, and 13 bases separated the two germline ends. CDR3: CASSPSALKEQFF. CDR3 DNA sequence: TGTGCCAGCTCACCGTCGGCATTGAAGGAGCAGTTCTTC.

The chain couples TRBV28 to TRBJ2-5; D is unclear. V lost 6 bases and J 5 bases, leaving 19 bases between the germline ends. The CDR3 covers 15 residues. The V gene's germline CDR1 is MDHEN and CDR2 SYDVKM. The CDR3 nucleotides read TGTGCCAGCAGCCCTGATACGGCCAATGTGGAGACCCAGTACTTC. It is translated as CASSPDTANVETQYF.

This clonotype has just a few counts. This sequence joins TRBV27 and TRBJ2-1; a possible D gene is TRBD1 (6 bases). The V gene lost 7 bases and the J gene lost 9 bases, with 10 bases spanning the gap. The CDR3 is 11 residues long. CDR1 is MNHEY, CDR2 SMNVEV, per germline (reference sequence). The CDR3 region has the DNA TGTGCCAGCAACAACAGGGTTGAGCAGTTCTTC. Residues: CASNNRVEQFF.

The chain uses TRBV3-1 and TRBJ1-4; D possibly corresponds to TRBD1 (6 bases). The V end was cut by 4 bases, the J end by 5 bases, with 17 bases between. Germline assignment: CDR1 LGHDT and CDR2 YNNKEL (reference sequence). This CDR3 is built from 16 residues. CDR3 bases: TGTGCCAGCAGCCCAGATACCGGGACACAGAATGAAAAACTGTTTTTT. Its translation is CASSPDTGTQNEKLFF.

The table lists this clonotype with a few counts. CDR3 DNA sequence: TGTGCCAGCGGGGAGGACAGGGGGGGAGGCTACACCTTC. It translates to CASGEDRGGGYTF. V is TRBV12-3 or TRBV12-4 and J is TRBJ1-2; 10 bases match TRBD1. The CDR3 extends over 13 amino acids. The ends lost 8 bases at V and 8 bases at J; junction bases unmatched: 8.

A few counts support this clonotype. V gene TRBV2 combines with J gene TRBJ2-7, with no clear D. This CDR3 region has 11 residues. CDR1 is SNHLY and CDR2 is FYNNEI in the germline V gene. Trimming left V 4 bases short and J 6 bases short, with 7 bases between. CDR3 sequence: CASSAQIEQYV. As DNA, the CDR3 is TGTGCCAGCAGTGCCCAGATCGAGCAGTACGTC.

The V and J genes are TRBV4-2 and TRBJ1-2, with no clear D. V lost 3 bases and J lost 3, with 8 bases in between. This CDR3 spans 13 amino acids. Germline values: CDR1 LGHNA, CDR2 YNFKEQ. The CDR3 protein is CASSQGGDYGYTF. As DNA, the CDR3 is TGTGCCAGCAGCCAGGGTGGGGACTATGGCTACACCTTC.

This clonotype was seen a few times. The CDR3 is CASSPPRSPLHF. CDR3 coding DNA: TGTGCCAGCAGTCCCCCCCGGTCACCCCTCCACTTT. This chain joins TRBV6-6 and TRBJ1-6; D unresolved. Germline lookup yields CDR1 MNHNY and CDR2 SVGAGI (reference sequence). V lost 5 bases to trimming and J lost 10 bases, with 9 bases between them. CDR3 length: 12 residues.

The rearrangement uses TRBV12-3 or TRBV12-4 and TRBJ1-3, with D tentatively TRBD1 (6 bases). The CDR3 has 15 amino acids. Trimming stripped 5 bases from V and 3 bases from J, with 14 bases between. For the CDR3, the DNA is TGTGCCAGCAGTCCCCGCAGGGGACTTGGAAACACCATATATTTT. Translated, it gives CASSPRRGLGNTIYF.

The chain joins TRBV29-1 to TRBJ1-1, with D unclear. CDR1 and CDR2 (germline): SQVTM, ANQGSEA. Trimming cost V 6 bases and J 1 base, with 9 bases left between them. CDR3 length: 12 amino acids. The CDR3 loop is CSVERTNTEAFF. The DNA of the CDR3 is TGCAGCGTGGAGAGGACGAACACTGAAGCTTTCTTT.

The V call is TRBV6-5, the J call TRBJ2-1, with D tentatively TRBD1 (6 bases). The CDR3 length is 14 residues. Germline loops: CDR1 MNHEY, CDR2 SVGAGI. Trimming took off 8 bases at V and 9 bases at J, with 20 bases between the two ends. In nucleotides, the CDR3 is TGTGCCAGCTTCAGCCCTACAGGGATTAGTGAGCAGTTCTTC. The encoded protein is CASFSPTGISEQFF.

J is TRBJ2-3 and V is TRBV7-6; TRBD1 aligns across 8 bases. Germline CDR1 SGHVS, CDR2 FNYEAQ. Trimming cost V 3 bases and J 2 bases; bases outside gene matches: 4. The CDR3 spans 15 residues. CDR3: CASSFQGAITDTQYF. The CDR3 nucleotides are TGTGCCAGCAGCTTCCAGGGGGCTATCACAGATACGCAGTATTTT.

As DNA, the CDR3 is TGTGCCAGCAGCCACGAGTGGGGGGGTCCGGGAAAACTGTTTTTT. This translates into CASSHEWGGPGKLFF. The chain links TRBV6-6 to TRBJ1-4; weak D call: TRBD1 (5 bases). The CDR3 is 15 amino acids. Germline V lookup: CDR1 MNHNY, CDR2 SVGAGI (reference sequence). V shed 6 bases and J shed 10 bases, with 21 bases lying between them.